These 24 T cell receptor beta chains came from one sample sequenced in a study of T cells after yellow fever vaccination. MiXCR was run by TCRdb on the 5' RACE reads, yielding one entry per CDR3 protein. The table records 450,000 to 550,000 distinct CDR3 sequences, 21% of them present only once. The sequences come from PBMCs, collected 20 to 25 days after the first yellow fever vaccination. These receptors were taken from a man between 18 and 29 years old who received the YFV17D yellow fever vaccine.

The CDR3 protein is CASCQGTNQPQHF. The CDR3 DNA sequence: TGTGCCAGCTGTCAGGGGACCAATCAGCCCCAGCATTTT. The chain is built from TRBV6-1 and TRBJ1-5, with D maybe TRBD1 (6 bases). This CDR3 comprises 13 residues. V was pared by 8 bases and J by 3 bases, with 11 bases between. CDR1 and CDR2 (germline): MNHNS, SASEGT.

This clonotype was found a few times. This chain uses TRBV5-1 with TRBJ1-2, with D perhaps matching TRBD1 (5 bases). Germline-derived CDR1 and CDR2 are SGHRS and YFSETQ. This CDR3 is 13 amino acids long. Trimming removed 4 bases at V and 8 bases at J, with 15 bases between. CDR3 residues: CASSALTGVGYTF. The CDR3 DNA follows: TGCGCCAGCAGCGCCCTGACGGGGGTCGGCTACACCTTC. Variable domain in full (rest from reference TRBV5-1 and TRBJ1-2): KAGVTQTPRYLIKTRGQQVTLSCSPISGHRSVSWYQQTPGQGLQFLFEYFSETQRNKGNFPGRFSGRQFSNSRSEMNVSTLELGDSALYLCASSALTGVGYTFGSGTRLTVV.

The DNA of the CDR3 is TGCAGTGCTAGAGAAAGACAGGGTGCGGATTCACCCCTCCACTTT. This translates into CSARERQGADSPLHF. The chain recombines TRBV20-1 with TRBJ1-6, with 7 positions matching TRBD1. Per the germline V gene, CDR1 is DFQATT and CDR2 is SNEGSKA (reference sequence). The CDR3 runs to 15 residues. The V and J ends lost 0 bases and 8 bases, in that order; junction bases with no gene match: 7.

This chain connects TRBV20-1 to TRBJ2-1; tentative D call: TRBD1 (6 bases). CDR3 length: 13 residues. Trimming took 2 bases from V and 4 from J, leaving 9 bases between them. Germline V gene lookup returns CDR1 DFQATT and CDR2 SNEGSKA (reference sequence). The CDR3: CSARQGSYNEQFF. CDR3 nucleotides: TGCAGTGCTAGACAGGGGTCATACAATGAGCAGTTCTTC.

There are a few counts of this clonotype. The V and J genes are TRBV11-2 and TRBJ2-5, with D perhaps matching TRBD2 (5 bases). The germline V gene has CDR1 SGHAT and CDR2 FQNNGV. This CDR3 region has 12 residues. The V and J ends lost 6 bases and 5 bases respectively, with 10 bases between them. CDR3 in DNA: TGTGCCAGCAGGCCCCCGGGGGAGACCCAGTACTTC. As protein: CASRPPGETQYF.

The sample holds a few counts of this clonotype. The chain links TRBV5-1 to TRBJ1-2; 9 bases match TRBD1. The trim removed 1 base at V and 4 bases at J, leaving 8 bases unmatched. Germline V CDR1 and CDR2: SGHRS, YFSETQ. The CDR3 is 16 amino acids. The CDR3 spells CASSLNRGPGAYGYTF. The CDR3 nucleotides are TGCGCCAGCAGCTTGAACAGGGGGCCGGGGGCCTATGGCTACACCTTC.

This clonotype showed up just a few times. The chain recombines TRBV28 with TRBJ2-7, with D unresolved. Germline lookup yields CDR1 MDHEN and CDR2 SYDVKM. The V end was cut by 5 bases, the J end by 1 base, with 9 bases between. This CDR3 contains 13 residues. In nucleotides, the CDR3 is TGTGCCAGCAGTGGACGCCTATCCTACGAGCAGTACGTC. This translates into CASSGRLSYEQYV.

Only a few counts were recorded for this clonotype. The V gene is TRBV5-1, the J gene TRBJ2-7, with TRBD2 matching over 8 bases. Germline V gene lookup returns CDR1 SGHRS and CDR2 YFSETQ. The CDR3 has 14 amino acids. Trimming cost V 4 bases and J 3 bases; bases outside gene matches: 6. The CDR3 DNA follows: TGCGCCAGCAGCGAAGGACTAGCTCACTACGAGCAGTACGTC. This codes for CASSEGLAHYEQYV.

The chain is built from TRBV12-3 or TRBV12-4 and TRBJ2-4; a possible D gene is TRBD2 (5 bases). V shed 6 bases and J shed 1 base, with 19 bases lying between them. The length of the CDR3 is 17 residues. CDR3 DNA sequence: TGTGCCAGCAGCCCCCACCCGGGAAGCCGGGCCAAAAACATTCAGTACTTC. Protein: CASSPHPGSRAKNIQYF.

This clonotype was counted a few times. The chain has TRBV5-5 and TRBJ2-5; TRBD1 aligns across 7 bases. The CDR3 totals 14 residues. Germline V CDR1 and CDR2: SGHKS, YYEKEE (reference sequence). V lost 5 bases to trimming and J lost 5 bases; unmatched junction nucleotides: 9. CDR3: CASRARDSSETQYF. The CDR3 DNA reads as TGTGCCAGCAGGGCCCGGGACAGTAGCGAGACCCAGTACTTC.

This clonotype turned up a few times. The genes are TRBV7-2 and TRBJ2-1; no clear D. With 5 bases removed from V and 10 bases from J, the gap between germline ends came to 15 bases. CDR3 length: 13 amino acids. Germline V CDR1 and CDR2: SGHTA, FQGNSA. This CDR3 is CASSNRPHAEQFF. The CDR3 nucleotides read TGTGCCAGCAGCAATAGACCCCACGCCGAGCAGTTCTTC.

This clonotype was observed a handful of times. The V call is TRBV12-3 or TRBV12-4, the J call TRBJ1-5; 11 nucleotides align to TRBD1. This CDR3 is 15 amino acids long. V lost 5 bases, J lost 7 bases, and 7 bases stayed unmatched. The CDR3 is CASSTGQGAEQPQHF. Here the CDR3 DNA reads TGTGCCAGCAGTACAGGACAGGGGGCGGAACAGCCCCAGCATTTT.

The rearrangement joins TRBV20-1 to TRBJ2-5; 12 bases are shared with TRBD2. The germline V gene encodes CDR1 DFQATT and CDR2 SNEGSKA (reference sequence). The length of the CDR3 is 17 residues. V shed 1 base and J 4 bases; nucleotides not matched to a gene: 10. The CDR3 DNA reads TGCAGTGCTAGAGTATCGCTAGCGGGGGGGCCGGGAGAGACCCAGTACTTC. Translated: CSARVSLAGGPGETQYF.

J is TRBJ2-7 and V is TRBV6-2 or TRBV6-3; the D is unclear. Germline lookup yields CDR1 MNHEY and CDR2 SVGEGT. The CDR3 has 16 amino acids. Between the trimmed V and J ends, which lost 4 bases and 0 bases, there was a span of 16 bases. CDR3 region: CASSSRPGRSSYEQYV. The CDR3, as DNA: TGTGCCAGCAGTTCAAGGCCGGGCCGGAGCTCCTACGAGCAGTACGTC.

This clonotype was seen a single time. The junction differs from germline at one of its ends, possibly a read error. The chain is built from TRBV7-8 and TRBJ2-5, with 13 bases identical to TRBD2. The CDR3 is 16 amino acids. CDR1 is SGHVS, CDR2 FQNEAQ, per germline. CDR3 loop: CASSSRTSGGEETKYF. CDR3 nucleotides: TGTGCCAGCAGCTCCCGAACTAGCGGGGGGGAGGAGACCAAGTACTTC.

The chain links TRBV6-6 to TRBJ1-4; D gene unclear. In germline, CDR1 is MNHNY, CDR2 SVGAGI (reference sequence). The CDR3 spans 13 residues. The V end lost 2 bases, the J end lost 5 bases, and 6 bases lay between the germline ends. This CDR3 reads CASSYGGNEKLFF. The CDR3 nucleotides are TGTGCCAGCAGTTACGGCGGCAATGAAAAACTGTTTTTT.

The rearrangement joins TRBV12-3 or TRBV12-4 to TRBJ1-6; the D is unclear. The CDR3 length is 14 residues. Trimming removed 3 bases from V and 10 bases from J, with 13 bases in between. The CDR3 region has the DNA TGTGCCAGCAGTTTTTGGGGATCGGGGTCACCCCTCCACTTT. It encodes CASSFWGSGSPLHF.

The chain carries TRBV27 and TRBJ2-6; D remains unclear. Trimming took 1 base from V and 2 from J, leaving 9 bases between them. From germline, CDR1 is MNHEY and CDR2 SMNVEV (reference sequence). This CDR3 contains 16 residues. The CDR3 spells CASSLWASPGANVLTF. The CDR3 DNA reads TGTGCCAGCAGTTTATGGGCTTCCCCTGGGGCCAACGTCCTGACTTTC.

This clonotype was observed a few times. The chain combines TRBV5-1 with TRBJ1-6, with 7 bases lining up with TRBD1. Germline-derived CDR1 and CDR2 are SGHRS and YFSETQ. Unmatched junction bases numbered 4, after V lost 5 bases and J lost 5 bases. The CDR3 is 14 residues long. The CDR3 DNA is TGCGCCAGCAGGTCGGGACAGAATAATTCACCCCTCCACTTT. This encodes CASRSGQNNSPLHF.

The chain has TRBV5-1 and TRBJ2-2; 7 nucleotides align to TRBD1. This CDR3 has 19 amino acids. Germline assignment: CDR1 SGHRS and CDR2 YFSETQ. V shed 3 bases and J 1 base; nucleotides not matched to a gene: 15. For the CDR3, the DNA is TGCGCCAGCAGCTCCCGGGACAGCCCTTGGGTCGGGAACACCGGGGAGCTGTTTTTT. Translating gives CASSSRDSPWVGNTGELFF.

There are a few counts of this clonotype. This chain uses TRBV12-3 or TRBV12-4 with TRBJ2-5, with TRBD2 identical over 12 bases. CDR3 size: 16 residues. After removal of 5 bases from V and 4 bases from J, the junction contained 8 bases not matched to a gene. The CDR3 sequence: CASSPLAGGRGETQYF. CDR3 in DNA: TGTGCCAGCAGTCCCCTAGCGGGGGGGCGAGGAGAGACCCAGTACTTC.

The CDR3 loop reads CASSPQGAPDTQYF. CDR3 bases: TGTGCCAGCAGCCCCCAGGGGGCCCCAGATACGCAGTATTTT. V usage is TRBV7-3 and J usage is TRBJ2-3; TRBD1 matches at 8 bases. The CDR3 is 14 residues long. Germline trimming cut 5 bases from V and 4 bases from J; bases unmatched to any gene: 5. Germline V gene sequence: CDR1 SGHTA, CDR2 FQGTGA.

The chain carries TRBV4-2 and TRBJ2-2; no reliable D call. V was trimmed by 0 bases and J by 0 bases, leaving 2 bases between them. The germline CDR1 and CDR2 sequences are LGHNA and YNFKEQ. The CDR3 has 14 amino acids. The CDR3 sequence is CASSQDSNTGELFF. In DNA form, the CDR3 reads TGTGCCAGCAGCCAAGATTCGAACACCGGGGAGCTGTTTTTT.

The gene calls are TRBV9 and TRBJ2-3, with 11 nucleotides matching TRBD2. This CDR3 is 17 amino acids long. Germline V gene data show CDR1 as SGDLS and CDR2 as YYNGEE. After removal of 3 bases from V and 0 bases from J, the junction contained 6 bases not matched to a gene. As DNA, the CDR3 is TGTGCCAGCAGCGACCTGACTAGCGGGGCCAGCACAGATACGCAGTATTTT. Translated, it gives CASSDLTSGASTDTQYF.